This T cell receptor beta chain was documented in a study of T cell responses to AZD1222 COVID-19 vaccine. The study, taken as a whole, reports: The donor group comprised mostly white British people and more females; the analysis possibly underestimated clonal diversity. Reportedly, nearly half of unique spike TCRs recognized epitopes outside B.1.351/B.1.1.7 mutations.

Only in-frame clones appear in the TCRdb table, and some are missing; sequencing was by immunoSEQ multiplex PCR. Of some 130,000 clones listed, 88% are singletons. In the case of this clone: Its target is unknown.

Per the germline V gene, CDR1 is SGHDT and CDR2 is YYEEEE. J was trimmed by 2 bases and V by 6 bases; bases with no gene match: 4. The CDR3 spans 13 residues. The rearrangement uses TRBV5-6 and TRBJ2-5; 7 nucleotides agree with TRBD1. The sample in question was peripheral blood, obtained on day 0 of AZD1222 vaccination. This receptor was identified in an adult in good health. CDR3: CASTEDRQETQYF. CDR3 coding DNA: TGTGCCAGCACCGAGGACAGGCAAGAGACCCAGTACTTC. Full variable domain (remainder filled in from reference TRBV5-6 and TRBJ2-5): DAGVTQSPTHLIKTRGQQVTLRCSPKSGHDTVSWYQQALGQGPQFIFQYYEEEERQRGNFPDRFSGHQFPNYSSELNVNALLLGDSALYLCASTEDRQETQYFGPGTRLLVL.